This T cell receptor beta chain was captured in a study of metastatic and nonmetastatic thyroid tumors. This clone was observed many times. The antigen remains undetermined. Patients had received no treatment of any kind before thyroid surgery. Study-level results: As reported, TCR beta diversity in blood and tumor was significantly higher in malignant thyroid tumors than in benign nodules.

V lost 3 bases to trimming and J lost 1 base, with 4 bases between them. Germline V gene sequence: CDR1 LNHDA, CDR2 SQIVND (reference sequence). The CDR3 is 13 residues long. TCRdb reassembled clones from the PCR reads with MiXCR. Of just over 70,000 clones in the sample, less than 20% were seen once. This chain joins TRBV19 and TRBJ1-5, with D uncertain. The clonotype originates from a female donor with papillary thyroid cancer or a benign thyroid nodule (not recorded which). Some clones in this sample may be carry-over from other donors' samples. The material sequenced was blood. The CDR3 DNA reads as TGTGCCAGTAGTATTTGGAGCAATCAGCCCCAGCATTTT. Its protein is CASSIWSNQPQHF.